Listed here are 25 T cell receptor beta chains from one sample, sequenced in a study of Tregs in tolerant kidney transplant recipients. TCRdb keeps only in-frame clones here, not all; method: immunoSEQ multiplex PCR. The top ten clones hold about 4.5% of a sample with some 69,000 clones, 65% to 85% of them seen once. The sequencing sample was made of CD4+ T cells from blood. The receptors here all came from a human donor in good health.

The chain uses TRBV20-1 and TRBJ2-1, with D uncertain. The V gene lost 6 bases and the J gene lost 9 bases, with 9 bases spanning the gap. CDR3 length: 10 amino acids. Per germline, CDR1 DFQATT and CDR2 SNEGSKA (reference sequence). The CDR3 bases are TGCAGTGCCTTGAACGTTGAGCAGTTCTTC. It codes for CSALNVEQFF.

The V and J genes are TRBV19 and TRBJ2-2; 13 nucleotides match TRBD2. This CDR3 contains 16 residues. Germline CDR1 reads LNHDA; CDR2 reads SQIVND (reference sequence). The V gene end was trimmed by 1 base and the J gene end by 7 bases; junction bases not matched to a gene: 3. CDR3 sequence: CASSIGTSGGHGELFF. The DNA for the CDR3 is TGTGCCAGTAGTATAGGGACTAGCGGGGGCCACGGGGAGCTGTTTTTT. Full variable domain (outside the CDR3, taken from reference TRBV19 and TRBJ2-2): DGGITQSPKYLFRKEGQNVTLSCEQNLNHDAMYWYRQDPGQGLRLIYYSQIVNDFQKGDIAEGYSVSREKKESFPLTVTSAQKNPTAFYLCASSIGTSGGHGELFFGEGSRLTVL.

This chain connects TRBV11-2 to TRBJ2-1; D uncertain. Germline V gene data show CDR1 as SGHAT and CDR2 as FQNNGV. The V end lost 1 base, the J end lost 9 bases, and 13 bases lay between the germline ends. CDR3 length equals 14 residues. CDR3 DNA sequence: TGTGCCAGCAGCTTAGTCGGTGGGGTGGGTGAGCAGTTCTTC. This gives the protein CASSLVGGVGEQFF. Complete variable domain (other parts from reference TRBV11-2 and TRBJ2-1): EAGVAQSPRYKIIEKRQSVAFWCNPISGHATLYWYQQILGQGPKLLIQFQNNGVVDDSQLPKDRFSAERLKGVDSTLKIQPAKLEDSAVYLCASSLVGGVGEQFFGPGTRLTVL.

This clone was recorded a few times. This chain connects TRBV5-1 to TRBJ1-1; 7 nucleotides line up with TRBD1. The V and J ends lost 1 base and 8 bases, in that order; junction bases with no gene match: 5. This CDR3 has 13 residues. From germline, CDR1 is SGHRS and CDR2 YFSETQ. The CDR3: CASSLTGVQEAFF. The CDR3 nucleotides are TGCGCCAGCAGCTTGACAGGGGTGCAGGAAGCTTTCTTT. Full variable domain (missing parts from reference TRBV5-1 and TRBJ1-1): KAGVTQTPRYLIKTRGQQVTLSCSPISGHRSVSWYQQTPGQGLQFLFEYFSETQRNKGNFPGRFSGRQFSNSRSEMNVSTLELGDSALYLCASSLTGVQEAFFGQGTRLTVV.

V and J are TRBV5-1 and TRBJ2-5; D not resolved. The CDR3 sequence is 14 residues long. V was clipped by 0 bases and J by 1 base, with 7 bases between them. CDR1 and CDR2 (germline): SGHRS, YFSETQ. CDR3 bases: TGCGCCAGCAGCTTGGTGGGCTTCCAAGAGACCCAGTACTTC. Translated, it gives CASSLVGFQETQYF.

This clone was detected once. The V and J genes are TRBV6-5 and TRBJ2-4, with D perhaps being TRBD1 or TRBD2 (5 bases each). This CDR3 is built from 15 residues. Germline CDR1 reads MNHEY; CDR2 reads SVGAGI. Trimming removed 6 bases from V and 3 bases from J, with 15 bases in between. The CDR3 is CASSPPGLVKNIQYF. DNA of the CDR3: TGTGCCAGCAGCCCCCCGGGGCTAGTCAAAAACATTCAGTACTTC.

This sequence joins TRBV7-2 and TRBJ2-7; TRBD1 might be the D (7 bases). Per the germline V gene, CDR1 is SGHTA and CDR2 is FQGNSA. V lost 5 bases and J lost 3, with 14 bases in between. The CDR3 runs 14 residues. CDR3 residues: CASSKDRRGYEQYF. CDR3 sequence (DNA): TGTGCCAGCAGCAAGGACAGGAGGGGCTACGAGCAGTACTTC.

The V call is TRBV18, the J call TRBJ1-3; no reliable D call. The CDR3 contains 14 residues. Germline values: CDR1 KGHSH, CDR2 LQKENI. V was trimmed by 3 bases and J by 0 bases, leaving 6 bases between them. CDR3 protein: CASSPLDSGNTIYF. DNA of the CDR3: TGTGCCAGCTCACCCCTGGACTCTGGAAACACCATATATTTT.

The chain has TRBV6-5 and TRBJ2-3; D is undetermined. This CDR3 comprises 16 residues. Germline V gives CDR1 MNHEY, CDR2 SVGAGI. V was trimmed by 0 bases and J by 6 bases, leaving 16 bases between them. CDR3 sequence reads: CASSYSTGPAADTQYF. CDR3 nucleotides: TGTGCCAGCAGTTACTCGACGGGCCCCGCCGCGGATACGCAGTATTTT.

The gene calls are TRBV6-1 and TRBJ2-1; D gene ambiguous. The germline V gene encodes CDR1 MNHNS and CDR2 SASEGT. The CDR3 extends over 15 amino acids. Trimming removed 7 bases at V and 0 bases at J, with 13 bases between. CDR3 amino acids: CASTGSVSSYNEQFF. The CDR3 DNA sequence: TGTGCCAGCACAGGAAGCGTGAGCTCCTACAATGAGCAGTTCTTC.

The chain has TRBV4-1 and TRBJ2-7; D possibly corresponds to TRBD2 (5 bases). CDR1 and CDR2 (germline): MGHRA, YSYEKL. This CDR3 has 16 amino acids. The V and J ends lost 0 bases and 0 bases respectively, with 12 bases between them. The CDR3, as DNA: TGCGCCAGCAGCCAAGAAAGGAGGCAAAGCTCCTACGAGCAGTACTTC. It is translated as CASSQERRQSSYEQYF.

The V and J genes are TRBV11-3 and TRBJ1-1; TRBD1 is a possible D gene (5 bases). Germline lookup yields CDR1 SGHNT and CDR2 YENEEA. The V end was cut by 0 bases, the J end by 11 bases, with 13 bases between. The length of the CDR3 is 13 residues. The CDR3 DNA reads TGTGCCAGCAGCTTAGAGCGGGGGAGAGGGGCTTTCTTT. Protein product: CASSLERGRGAFF.

The chain employs TRBV18 and TRBJ2-7; 8 bases are a match to TRBD2. The V and J ends lost 3 bases and 4 bases, in that order; junction bases with no gene match: 2. The germline V gene encodes CDR1 KGHSH and CDR2 LQKENI. The CDR3 length is 13 residues. CDR3 coding DNA: TGTGCCAGCTCACCCCGACTAGCGTACGAGCAGTACTTC. It translates to CASSPRLAYEQYF. Based on the CDR3 plus reference TRBV18 and TRBJ2-7, the full variable domain is NAGVMQNPRHLVRRRGQEARLRCSPMKGHSHVYWYRQLPEEGLKFMVYLQKENIIDESGMPKERFSAEFPKEGPSILRIQQVVRGDSAAYFCASSPRLAYEQYFGPGTRLTVT.

The chain couples TRBV6-5 to TRBJ2-2; D might be TRBD2 (6 bases). The germline V gene has CDR1 MNHEY and CDR2 SVGAGI. The CDR3 is made up of 14 amino acids. The V and J ends lost 4 bases and 5 bases respectively, with 11 bases between them. The CDR3 bases are TGTGCCAGCAGTTTGACGGGGGTGACCGGGGAGCTGTTTTTT. Translation: CASSLTGVTGELFF.

J is TRBJ1-6 and V is TRBV5-6; no definite D call. The CDR3 spans 10 residues. CDR1 is SGHDT, CDR2 YYEEEE, per germline. Trimming cost V 7 bases and J 10 bases, with 6 bases left between them. In DNA, the CDR3 is TGTGCCAGCGGGGAATCACCCCTCCACTTT. This encodes CASGESPLHF.

The V and J genes are TRBV7-2 and TRBJ2-7, with 9 bases matching TRBD2. The V gene's germline CDR1 is SGHTA and CDR2 FQGNSA. Trimming cost V 3 bases and J 4 bases; bases outside gene matches: 7. The length of the CDR3 is 15 residues. The DNA for the CDR3 is TGTGCCAGCAGCTTTACTAGCGGGTCACGGTACGAGCAGTACTTC. Protein product: CASSFTSGSRYEQYF.

J is TRBJ2-5 and V is TRBV5-1, with 8 bases lining up with TRBD1. J was trimmed by 4 bases and V by 2 bases; bases with no gene match: 10. This CDR3 is 16 amino acids long. Germline values: CDR1 SGHRS, CDR2 YFSETQ. The CDR3 DNA is TGCGCCAGCAGCTTTGCCGGGACAGGAGTCCCAGAGACCCAGTACTTC. Amino acid sequence: CASSFAGTGVPETQYF.

V and J are TRBV4-1 and TRBJ2-3, with 7 positions matching TRBD1. Germline CDR1 MGHRA, CDR2 YSYEKL. V dropped 1 base and J dropped 6; count of bases not matched to a gene: 10. CDR3 length: 16 amino acids. CDR3 in amino acids: CASSQATGALVDTQYF. DNA of the CDR3: TGCGCCAGCAGCCAAGCCACAGGGGCCCTTGTGGATACGCAGTATTTT.

The CDR3 sequence: CASSPDRGPDGYTF. CDR3 DNA sequence: TGTGCCAGCAGCCCCGACAGGGGGCCGGACGGCTACACCTTC. The V and J genes are TRBV6-6 and TRBJ1-2; TRBD1 agrees at 10 bases. The trim removed 6 bases at V and 8 bases at J, leaving 9 bases unmatched. Germline V gene data show CDR1 as MNHNY and CDR2 as SVGAGI (reference sequence). CDR3 length: 14 amino acids.

The V and J genes are TRBV18 and TRBJ2-7; TRBD1 matches 7 bases. J was trimmed by 0 bases and V by 6 bases; bases with no gene match: 2. The CDR3 extends over 13 amino acids. The germline CDR1 and CDR2 sequences are KGHSH and LQKENI. The DNA of the CDR3 is TGTGCCAGCTCCGGGACAGTCTCCTACGAGCAGTACTTC. As protein: CASSGTVSYEQYF.

The J gene is TRBJ1-4, the V gene TRBV5-1, with 9 bases aligning to TRBD1. Germline V gene lookup returns CDR1 SGHRS and CDR2 YFSETQ. The CDR3 is 15 amino acids. The trim removed 5 bases at V and 5 bases at J, leaving 7 bases unmatched. The CDR3, as DNA: TGCGCCAGCAGGGGTACCGGGACAGGGAATGAAAAACTGTTTTTT. The encoded protein is CASRGTGTGNEKLFF.

V is TRBV11-1 and J is TRBJ2-7, with TRBD1 matching over 7 bases. Germline assignment: CDR1 SGHAT and CDR2 FQDESV (reference sequence). The CDR3 length is 14 residues. V was pared by 2 bases and J by 6 bases, with 7 bases of the junction left unmatched. The DNA for the CDR3 is TGTGCCAGCAGCTTATTGGGACAGTATCGCGAGCAGTACTTC. As protein: CASSLLGQYREQYF.

This clone showed up just a few times. The chain employs TRBV7-2 and TRBJ1-2, with a weak D call TRBD1 (6 bases). The CDR3 extends over 13 amino acids. V gave up 5 bases and J gave up 7 bases, with 14 bases separating them. Germline-derived CDR1 and CDR2 are SGHTA and FQGNSA. The CDR3 DNA reads TGTGCCAGCAGCCGCGGGACACTTGTTGGCTACACCTTC. It specifies CASSRGTLVGYTF.

This clone turned up a few times. CDR3 protein: CASRRRFMNTEAFF. The DNA for the CDR3 is TGTGCCAGCCGGCGACGCTTCATGAACACTGAAGCTTTCTTT. The V gene is TRBV2, the J gene TRBJ1-1; unclear D gene. V was shortened by 8 bases and J by 0 bases, with 13 bases between the two germline ends. CDR3 size: 14 residues. The V gene's germline CDR1 is SNHLY and CDR2 FYNNEI.

The V gene is TRBV6-5, the J gene TRBJ2-7; 10 bases agree with TRBD2. The V segment lost 11 bases and the J segment 6 bases; nucleotides outside the gene matches: 10. The length of the CDR3 is 13 residues. The germline CDR1 and CDR2 sequences are MNHEY and SVGAGI. DNA of the CDR3: TGTGCCGCAAAGCCCGGACTAGCGGCCGAGCAGTACTTC. This gives the protein CAAKPGLAAEQYF.